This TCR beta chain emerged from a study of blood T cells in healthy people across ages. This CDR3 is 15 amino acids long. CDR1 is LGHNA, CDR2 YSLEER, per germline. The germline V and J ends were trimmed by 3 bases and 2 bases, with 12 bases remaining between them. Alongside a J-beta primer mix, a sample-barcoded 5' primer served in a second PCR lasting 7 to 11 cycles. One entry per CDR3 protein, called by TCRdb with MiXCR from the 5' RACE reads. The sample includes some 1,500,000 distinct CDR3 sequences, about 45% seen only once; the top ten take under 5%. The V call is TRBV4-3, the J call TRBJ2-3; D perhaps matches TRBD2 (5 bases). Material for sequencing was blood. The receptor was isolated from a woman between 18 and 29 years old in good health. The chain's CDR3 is CASSQDSFLTDTQYF. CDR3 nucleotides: TGCGCCAGCAGCCAGGACTCGTTCCTCACAGATACGCAGTATTTT.